This entry lists 22 T cell receptor beta chains sequenced from one sample in a study of blood T cell repertoires in COVID-19. Clones were sequenced by immunoSEQ multiplex PCR, and TCRdb holds only the in-frame ones, with some missing. Of roughly 100,000 clones listed, 76% were seen once; the top ten hold under 8%. Sequenced sample: peripheral blood. The receptors originated from a man older than 75 with COVID-19, enrolled during active disease.

V usage is TRBV4-3 and J usage is TRBJ2-4; D is unresolved. Germline lookup yields CDR1 LGHNA and CDR2 YSLEER. The CDR3 sequence is 14 residues long. The germline V and J ends were trimmed by 3 bases and 1 base, with 7 bases remaining between them. CDR3 DNA: TGCGCCAGCAGCCAGGGCATGGCCAAAAACATTCAGTACTTC. Its protein product is CASSQGMAKNIQYF.

V and J are TRBV9 and TRBJ2-2, with TRBD1 matching over 7 bases. The V segment lost 1 base and the J segment 0 bases; nucleotides outside the gene matches: 6. Germline V lookup: CDR1 SGDLS, CDR2 YYNGEE. CDR3 length: 17 amino acids. CDR3: CASSVTTGTANTGELFF. The CDR3 DNA is TGTGCCAGCAGCGTAACAACCGGGACAGCGAACACCGGGGAGCTGTTTTTT. Drawing the rest from reference TRBV9 and TRBJ2-2, the complete variable domain is DSGVTQTPKHLITATGQRVTLRCSPRSGDLSVYWYQQSLDQGLQFLIQYYNGEERAKGNILERFSAQQFPDLHSELNLSSLELGDSALYFCASSVTTGTANTGELFFGEGSRLTVL.

CDR3 sequence: CASSYGPGPYEQYF. Written as DNA, the CDR3 is TGTGCCAGCAGTTACGGTCCTGGCCCCTACGAGCAGTACTTC. This rearrangement joins TRBV6-5 to TRBJ2-7; D is uncertain. The CDR3 loop spans 14 amino acids. Germline lookup yields CDR1 MNHEY and CDR2 SVGAGI. Trimming took 2 bases from V and 2 from J, leaving 10 bases between them.

The chain carries TRBV19 and TRBJ1-2; 9 positions agree with TRBD1. CDR3 length: 14 residues. Germline V CDR1 and CDR2: LNHDA, SQIVND (reference sequence). After removal of 6 bases from V and 3 bases from J, the junction contained 5 bases not matched to a gene. CDR3 sequence (DNA): TGTGCCAGTAGGCGGACAGGGGCGCACTATGGCTACACCTTC. Translated: CASRRTGAHYGYTF.

The rearrangement uses TRBV10-3 and TRBJ2-5; 9 nucleotides align to TRBD1. V trimming: 8 bases; J trimming: 4 bases; junction bases outside the gene matches: 11. The CDR3 has 15 residues. Per germline, CDR1 ENHRY and CDR2 SYGVKD. The CDR3 bases are TGTGCCATCGGAAGGGAGGACAGGGGAGCAGAGACCCAGTACTTC. Translated, it gives CAIGREDRGAETQYF.

The chain joins TRBV19 to TRBJ2-1, with D possibly matching TRBD1 (6 bases). The CDR3 sequence is 14 residues long. Germline CDR1 LNHDA, CDR2 SQIVND (reference sequence). CDR3 sequence: CAAGRTASYNEQFF. In DNA, the CDR3 is TGTGCAGCCGGAAGGACAGCTTCCTACAATGAGCAGTTCTTC.

This clone has just a few counts. The gene calls are TRBV4-2 and TRBJ1-5; no reliable D call. CDR1 LGHNA and CDR2 YNFKEQ come from the germline V gene. This CDR3 region has 14 residues. V lost 1 base, J lost 3 bases, and 7 bases lay in between. CDR3 sequence (DNA): TGTGCCAGCAGCCAAGGAACATTCAATCAGCCCCAGCATTTT. It specifies CASSQGTFNQPQHF.

The V and J genes are TRBV11-2 and TRBJ2-7; possibly TRBD2 for D (6 bases). The CDR3 is 14 residues long. Between the trimmed V and J ends, which lost 6 bases and 3 bases, there was a span of 15 bases. In germline, CDR1 is SGHAT, CDR2 FQNNGV. In DNA, the CDR3 is TGTGCCAGCAGAACCGGGACTGGAGACTACGAGCAGTACTTC. Protein: CASRTGTGDYEQYF.

This clone was detected a few times. The genes are TRBV5-6 and TRBJ1-2, with TRBD1 matching over 7 bases. Germline V gene data show CDR1 as SGHDT and CDR2 as YYEEEE. Trimming cost V 3 bases and J 3 bases; bases outside gene matches: 8. CDR3 length: 15 amino acids. The CDR3 loop is CASSSTGYKDYGYTF. The CDR3 region has the DNA TGTGCCAGCAGCTCGACAGGGTATAAGGACTATGGCTACACCTTC.

This clone has only one observation. The chain uses TRBV5-1 and TRBJ2-1, with D possibly TRBD2 on 6 matching bases. CDR3 size: 13 residues. V shed 0 bases and J shed 7 bases, with 8 bases lying between them. Germline V gene lookup returns CDR1 SGHRS and CDR2 YFSETQ. This chain's CDR3 is CASSLGLANEQFF. The CDR3 region has the DNA TGCGCCAGCAGCTTGGGGCTAGCGAATGAGCAGTTCTTC.

This chain uses TRBV11-2 with TRBJ2-6, with D possibly TRBD1 on 5 matching bases. Trimming took off 6 bases at V and 0 bases at J, with 9 bases between the two ends. The CDR3 extends over 15 amino acids. Germline loops: CDR1 SGHAT, CDR2 FQNNGV. CDR3 residues: CASRPRVSGANVLTF. The CDR3 DNA follows: TGTGCCAGCAGGCCCAGGGTCTCTGGGGCCAACGTCCTGACTTTC.

The chain uses TRBV2 and TRBJ1-6, with no clear D. Looked up from germline, CDR1 is SNHLY and CDR2 is FYNNEI. This CDR3 comprises 15 residues. V dropped 6 bases and J dropped 10 bases, with 19 bases sitting between them. The chain's CDR3 is CASSSRPARESPLHF. Written as DNA, the CDR3 is TGTGCCAGCAGCTCGAGACCGGCTCGGGAGTCACCCCTCCACTTT.

In its sample, this clone was seen many times. The genes are TRBV19 and TRBJ1-1, with a possible D match to TRBD1 (6 bases). This CDR3 spans 13 amino acids. Germline lookup yields CDR1 LNHDA and CDR2 SQIVND (reference sequence). V was trimmed by 3 bases and J by 3 bases, leaving 8 bases between them. CDR3 amino acids: CASSITGYTEAFF. In DNA form, the CDR3 reads TGTGCCAGTAGTATCACAGGGTACACTGAAGCTTTCTTT.

The chain is built from TRBV11-2 and TRBJ1-3, with D hard to call. Germline V lookup: CDR1 SGHAT, CDR2 FQNNGV. Trimming removed 2 bases at V and 2 bases at J, with 7 bases between. The CDR3 loop spans 14 amino acids. The CDR3 reads CASSLIRTGNTIYF. The CDR3, as DNA: TGTGCCAGCAGCTTAATCAGGACTGGAAACACCATATATTTT.

CDR3 sequence (DNA): TGTGCCAGCAACGGACTAGCCGGGGAGACCCAGTACTTC. This translates into CASNGLAGETQYF. The chain employs TRBV2 and TRBJ2-5, with TRBD2 matching over 8 bases. The CDR3 is 13 residues long. Germline CDR1 SNHLY, CDR2 FYNNEI. Losses at the gene ends were 7 bases for V and 5 bases for J; bases not matched to a gene: 6.

This clone was found once. This chain uses TRBV7-8 with TRBJ2-7, with TRBD2 matching 7 bases. Germline V lookup: CDR1 SGHVS, CDR2 FQNEAQ. J was trimmed by 3 bases and V by 5 bases; bases with no gene match: 10. The CDR3 is 15 residues long. CDR3 DNA: TGTGCCAGCAGCCCCTCGGGGGAGGGCTTCTACGAGCAGTACTTC. Amino acid sequence: CASSPSGEGFYEQYF.

The chain recombines TRBV6-5 with TRBJ2-3; TRBD1 is a possible D gene (6 bases). CDR3 length: 15 residues. CDR1 and CDR2 from the germline V gene are MNHEY and SVGAGI. V was clipped by 11 bases and J by 0 bases, with 18 bases between them. CDR3 DNA: TGTGCCGGATCTTCACAGGGCCCAAGCACAGATACGCAGTATTTT. Its protein product is CAGSSQGPSTDTQYF.

This sequence joins TRBV7-2 and TRBJ1-2; D uncertain. The CDR3 has 12 amino acids. Trimming removed 5 bases at V and 2 bases at J, with 6 bases between. The V gene's germline CDR1 is SGHTA and CDR2 FQGNSA. CDR3: CASSVQNYGYTF. DNA for the CDR3: TGTGCCAGCAGCGTACAGAACTATGGCTACACCTTC.

This clone was picked up one time. The J gene is TRBJ2-3, the V gene TRBV5-6; a weak D match, TRBD1 (6 bases). V was trimmed by 7 bases and J by 1 base, leaving 16 bases between them. The CDR3 covers 15 residues. CDR1 and CDR2 (germline): SGHDT, YYEEEE. The CDR3 reads CASLVWGLRTDTQYF. CDR3 coding DNA: TGTGCCAGCCTAGTGTGGGGGCTTCGCACAGATACGCAGTATTTT.

The J gene is TRBJ1-3, the V gene TRBV4-3, with TRBD1 matching 7 bases. Looked up from germline, CDR1 is LGHNA and CDR2 is YSLEER. The CDR3 extends over 18 amino acids. With 0 bases clipped from V and 2 bases from J, the junction kept 10 bases outside the gene matches. CDR3 sequence (DNA): TGCGCCAGCAGCCAAGATCCGACAGGGTTAAGAACTGGAAACACCATATATTTT. Translated, it gives CASSQDPTGLRTGNTIYF.

The chain has TRBV5-4 and TRBJ2-3; 7 bases agree with TRBD1. This CDR3 region has 18 residues. Per germline, CDR1 SGHNT and CDR2 YYREEE (reference sequence). The J segment lost 2 bases and the V segment lost 6 bases, leaving 18 bases of the junction unmatched. The CDR3 DNA reads TGTGCCAGCACCCGGGACCCGCGCGAACAGGGGTACACAGATACGCAGTATTTT. Protein: CASTRDPREQGYTDTQYF.

In this sample, this clone turned up a few times. This same CDR3 is encoded by further DNA sequences in the sample. This rearrangement joins TRBV29-1 to TRBJ1-1; perhaps TRBD1 as D (5 bases). Trimming removed 7 bases at V and 1 base at J, with 10 bases between. This CDR3 is built from 12 residues. Germline CDR1 reads SQVTM; CDR2 reads ANQGSEA. CDR3 sequence reads: CSGRGENTEAFF. In DNA form, the CDR3 reads TGCAGCGGGAGGGGAGAGAACACTGAAGCTTTCTTT. The full variable domain, rest sourced from reference TRBV29-1 and TRBJ1-1, is SAVISQKPSRDICQRGTSLTIQCQVDSQVTMMFWYRQQPGQSLTLIATANQGSEATYESGFVIDKFPISRPNLTFSTLTVSNMSPEDSSIYLCSGRGENTEAFFGQGTRLTVV.